There are many counts of the clone carrying this T cell receptor (beta chain). Time point indicated: technical triplicate 1. These data come from a study of neurological immune-mediated disorders. In TCRdb, the 5' RACE reads were re-called with MiXCR into one record per CDR3 protein. This table has around 37,000 distinct CDR3 sequences, 11% appearing once. The specimen was PBMCs. This clonotype was obtained from a man aged 60 to 69 with HTLV-1-associated myelopathy (HAM/TSP).

CDR3 in amino acids: CASSPDWIGGNEQFF. DNA of the CDR3: TGTGCCAGCAGCCCTGACTGGATAGGGGGCAATGAGCAGTTCTTC. The chain joins TRBV2 to TRBJ2-1, with a weak D call TRBD1 (6 bases). The germline gives CDR1 SNHLY, CDR2 FYNNEI. Trimming shortened V by 6 bases and J by 6 bases, and 18 bases separated the two germline ends. The CDR3 is 15 amino acids.